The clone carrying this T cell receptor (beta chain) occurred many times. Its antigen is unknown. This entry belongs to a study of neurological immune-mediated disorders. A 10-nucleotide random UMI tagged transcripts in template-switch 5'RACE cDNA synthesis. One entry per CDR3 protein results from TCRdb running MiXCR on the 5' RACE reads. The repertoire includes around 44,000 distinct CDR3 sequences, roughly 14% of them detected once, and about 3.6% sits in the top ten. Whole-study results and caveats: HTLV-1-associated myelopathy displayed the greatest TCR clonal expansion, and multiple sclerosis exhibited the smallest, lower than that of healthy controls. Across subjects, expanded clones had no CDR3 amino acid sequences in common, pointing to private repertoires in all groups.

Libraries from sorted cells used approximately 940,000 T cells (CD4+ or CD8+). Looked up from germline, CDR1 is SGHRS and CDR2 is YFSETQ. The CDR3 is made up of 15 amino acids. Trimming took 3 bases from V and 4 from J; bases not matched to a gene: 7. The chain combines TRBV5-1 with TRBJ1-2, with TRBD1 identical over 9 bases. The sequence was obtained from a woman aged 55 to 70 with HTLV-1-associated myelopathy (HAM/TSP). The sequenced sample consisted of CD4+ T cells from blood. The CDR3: CASSSPGQGFYGYTF. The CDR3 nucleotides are TGCGCCAGCAGCTCGCCGGGACAGGGCTTCTATGGCTACACCTTC. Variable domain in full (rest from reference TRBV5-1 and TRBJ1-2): KAGVTQTPRYLIKTRGQQVTLSCSPISGHRSVSWYQQTPGQGLQFLFEYFSETQRNKGNFPGRFSGRQFSNSRSEMNVSTLELGDSALYLCASSSPGQGFYGYTFGSGTRLTVV.